These 6 T cell receptor beta chains were sequenced from one sample in a study of shared clonotypes between healthy human individuals. The assay was immunoSEQ multiplex PCR, and TCRdb's table has in-frame clones only and misses some. The data hold under 600,000 clones, with 60% to 80% observed a single time. The sample taken for sequencing was PBMCs. The receptors derive from a woman aged 40 to 50 in good health. Some clones in this sample may be carry-over from other donors' samples.

The chain recombines TRBV6-5 with TRBJ2-5; D is possibly TRBD1 (6 bases). The CDR3 contains 15 residues. Germline V lookup: CDR1 MNHEY, CDR2 SVGAGI. V dropped 0 bases and J dropped 1 base, with 9 bases sitting between them. The CDR3 spells CASSYSTGIQETQYF. CDR3 in DNA: TGTGCCAGCAGTTACTCTACAGGGATCCAAGAGACCCAGTACTTC.

V and J are TRBV18 and TRBJ2-5; TRBD1 aligns across 9 bases. The germline V gene has CDR1 KGHSH and CDR2 LQKENI. V gave up 4 bases and J gave up 2 bases; unmatched junction bases: 8. This CDR3 region has 16 residues. The CDR3, as DNA: TGTGCCAGCTCACTCCGGGACAGGGCCCCACAAGAGACCCAGTACTTC. Translated: CASSLRDRAPQETQYF.

This clone occurred many times. V is TRBV4-1 and J is TRBJ2-1, with 10 bases fitting TRBD2. After removal of 0 bases from V and 4 bases from J, the junction contained 9 bases not matched to a gene. The germline V gene encodes CDR1 MGHRA and CDR2 YSYEKL. The CDR3 extends over 18 amino acids. CDR3 DNA: TGCGCCAGCAGCCAAGATTCGGGGAGACTAGCGGGTTACAATGAGCAGTTCTTC. It is translated as CASSQDSGRLAGYNEQFF.

This clone was recorded many times. Other DNA sequences in the sample encode the same CDR3. The CDR3 here is CAWSRGANYGYTF. CDR3 DNA sequence: TGTGCCTGGAGTAGGGGCGCCAACTATGGCTACACCTTC. This chain uses TRBV30 with TRBJ1-2; tentative D call: TRBD1 (5 bases). Trimming stripped 2 bases from V and 2 bases from J, with 9 bases between. The CDR3 extends over 13 amino acids. Germline CDR1 reads GTSNPN; CDR2 reads SVGIG (reference sequence).

Written as DNA, the CDR3 is TGCAGCGTTGCACCCCCTGGACAGAGCTCCTACAATGAGCAGTTCTTC. Protein product: CSVAPPGQSSYNEQFF. The J gene is TRBJ2-1, the V gene TRBV29-1; perhaps TRBD1 as D (6 bases). The CDR3 is made up of 16 amino acids. In germline, CDR1 is SQVTM, CDR2 ANQGSEA. Between the trimmed V and J ends, which lost 4 bases and 0 bases, there was a span of 16 bases.

The chain uses TRBV6-1 and TRBJ2-7; tentative D call: TRBD1 (6 bases). The CDR3 extends over 15 amino acids. Deletions cut 8 bases from V and 2 bases from J, with 19 bases between. Germline loops: CDR1 MNHNS, CDR2 SASEGT. The CDR3 here is CASSNPRTAPYEQYF. CDR3 bases: TGTGCCAGCTCCAACCCGCGGACAGCACCCTACGAGCAGTACTTC.